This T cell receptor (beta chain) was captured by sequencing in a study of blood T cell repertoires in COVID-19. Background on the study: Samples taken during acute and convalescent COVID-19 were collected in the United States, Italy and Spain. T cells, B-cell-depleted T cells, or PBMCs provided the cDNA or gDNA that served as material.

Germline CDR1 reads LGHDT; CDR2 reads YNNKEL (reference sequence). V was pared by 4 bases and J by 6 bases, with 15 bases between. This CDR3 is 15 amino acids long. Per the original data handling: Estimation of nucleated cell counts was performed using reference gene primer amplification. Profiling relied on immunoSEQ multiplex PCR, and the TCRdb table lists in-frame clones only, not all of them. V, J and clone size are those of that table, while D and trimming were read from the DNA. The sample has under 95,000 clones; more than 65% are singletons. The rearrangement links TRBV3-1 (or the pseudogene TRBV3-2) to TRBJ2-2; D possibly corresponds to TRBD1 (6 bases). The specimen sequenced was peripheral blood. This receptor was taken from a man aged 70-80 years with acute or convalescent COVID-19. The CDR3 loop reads CASSRTGHLAGELFF. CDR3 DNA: TGTGCCAGCAGCCGGACGGGACATCTTGCCGGGGAGCTGTTTTTT.